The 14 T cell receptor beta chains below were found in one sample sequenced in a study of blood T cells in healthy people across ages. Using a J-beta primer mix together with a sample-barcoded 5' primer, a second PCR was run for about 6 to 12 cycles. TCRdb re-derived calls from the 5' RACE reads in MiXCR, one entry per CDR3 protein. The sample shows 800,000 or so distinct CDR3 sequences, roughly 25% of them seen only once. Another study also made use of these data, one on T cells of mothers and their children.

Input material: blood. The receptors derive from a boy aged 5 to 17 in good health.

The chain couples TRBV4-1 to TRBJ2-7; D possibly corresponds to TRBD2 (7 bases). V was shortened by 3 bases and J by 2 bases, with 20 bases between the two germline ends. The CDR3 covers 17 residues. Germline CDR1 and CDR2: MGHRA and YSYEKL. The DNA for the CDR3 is TGCGCCAGCAGCCAGGTCATGCCTCGGGGGGCCGCCTACGAGCAGTACTTC. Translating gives CASSQVMPRGAAYEQYF.

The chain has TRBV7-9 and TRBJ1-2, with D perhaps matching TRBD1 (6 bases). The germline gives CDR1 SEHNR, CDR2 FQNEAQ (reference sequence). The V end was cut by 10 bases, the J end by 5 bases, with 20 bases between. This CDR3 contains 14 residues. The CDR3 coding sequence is TGTGCCACTGAGGGGGTTTGGAGTGGGTATGGCTACACCTTC. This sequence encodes CATEGVWSGYGYTF. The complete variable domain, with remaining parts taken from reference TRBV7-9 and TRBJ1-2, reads DTGVSQNPRHKITKRGQNVTFRCDPISEHNRLYWYRQTLGQGPEFLTYFQNEAQLEKSRLLSDRFSAERPKGSFSTLEIQRTEQGDSAMYLCATEGVWSGYGYTFGSGTRLTVV.

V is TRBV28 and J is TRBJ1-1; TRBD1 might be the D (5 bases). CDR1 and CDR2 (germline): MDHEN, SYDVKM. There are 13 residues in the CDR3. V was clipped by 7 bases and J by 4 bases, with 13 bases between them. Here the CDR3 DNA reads TGTGCCAGCATGGAAGGGGCGACCACTGAAGCTTTCTTT. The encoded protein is CASMEGATTEAFF.

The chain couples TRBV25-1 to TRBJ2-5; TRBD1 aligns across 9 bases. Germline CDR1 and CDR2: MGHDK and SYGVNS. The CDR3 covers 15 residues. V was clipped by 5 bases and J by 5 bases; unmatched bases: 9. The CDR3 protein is CASSQMDRGAETQYF. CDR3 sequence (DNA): TGTGCCAGCAGTCAAATGGACAGGGGTGCGGAGACCCAGTACTTC.

This CDR3 reads CASSLESGNHYEQYF. For the CDR3, the DNA is TGCGCCAGCAGCTTGGAATCTGGGAACCACTACGAGCAGTACTTC. The V call is TRBV5-1, the J call TRBJ2-1, with D uncertain. The J call is doubtful: the DNA matches TRBJ2-7 better. The length of the CDR3 is 15 residues. CDR1 is SGHRS, CDR2 YFSETQ, per germline.

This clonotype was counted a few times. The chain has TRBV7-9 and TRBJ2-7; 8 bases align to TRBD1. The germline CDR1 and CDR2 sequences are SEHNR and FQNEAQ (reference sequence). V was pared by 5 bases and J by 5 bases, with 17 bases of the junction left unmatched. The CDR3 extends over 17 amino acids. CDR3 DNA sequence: TGTGCCAGCAGCCCCGGAGGGGCAGGGGGCGCTCGGGACGAGCAGTACTTC. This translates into CASSPGGAGGARDEQYF.

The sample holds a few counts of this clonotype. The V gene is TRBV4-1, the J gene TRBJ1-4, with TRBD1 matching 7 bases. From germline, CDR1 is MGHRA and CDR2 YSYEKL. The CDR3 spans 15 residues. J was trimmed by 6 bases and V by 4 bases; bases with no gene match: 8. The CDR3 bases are TGCGCCAGCAGCCGGACCGGGACAGAGCATGAAAAACTGTTTTTT. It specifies CASSRTGTEHEKLFF.

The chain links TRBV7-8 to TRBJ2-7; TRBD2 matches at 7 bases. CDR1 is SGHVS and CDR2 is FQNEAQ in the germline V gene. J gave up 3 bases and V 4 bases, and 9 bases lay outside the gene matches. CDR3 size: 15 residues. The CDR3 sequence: CASSSVAGDLYEQYF. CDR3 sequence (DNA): TGTGCCAGCAGCTCAGTGGCGGGAGATCTCTACGAGCAGTACTTC.

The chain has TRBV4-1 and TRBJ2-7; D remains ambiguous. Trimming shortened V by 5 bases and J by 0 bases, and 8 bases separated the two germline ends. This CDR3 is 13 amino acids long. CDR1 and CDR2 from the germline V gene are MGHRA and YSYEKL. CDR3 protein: CASSDGNSYEQYF. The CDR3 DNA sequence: TGCGCCAGCAGCGACGGAAACTCCTACGAGCAGTACTTC.

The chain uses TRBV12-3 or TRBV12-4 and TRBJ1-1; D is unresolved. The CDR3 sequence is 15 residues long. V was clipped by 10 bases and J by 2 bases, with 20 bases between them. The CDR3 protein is CAIRSEESFNTEAFF. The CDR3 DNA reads TGTGCCATCCGGTCAGAGGAGTCTTTCAACACTGAAGCTTTCTTT.

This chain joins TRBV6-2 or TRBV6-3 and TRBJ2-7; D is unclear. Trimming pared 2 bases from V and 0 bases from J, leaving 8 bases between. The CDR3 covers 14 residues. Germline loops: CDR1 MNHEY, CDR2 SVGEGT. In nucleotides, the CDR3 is TGTGCCAGCAGTTACAAGGGCCCCTCCTACGAGCAGTACTTC. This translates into CASSYKGPSYEQYF.

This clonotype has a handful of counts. In DNA, the CDR3 is TGTGCCAGCAGTTTATCAGGGTCCTACTACAATGAGCAGTTCTTC. It specifies CASSLSGSYYNEQFF. This sequence joins TRBV28 and TRBJ2-1, with TRBD1 as a possible D gene (5 bases). Germline V gene sequence: CDR1 MDHEN, CDR2 SYDVKM. The CDR3 has 15 amino acids. Trimming removed 1 base from V and 3 bases from J, with 10 bases in between.

The CDR3 DNA is TGCAGCGTTGAAACCGGGACAGGGATTGGCTACACCTTC. Translation: CSVETGTGIGYTF. The gene calls are TRBV29-1 and TRBJ1-2; 9 bases align to TRBD1. This CDR3 has 13 residues. Germline V gene sequence: CDR1 SQVTM, CDR2 ANQGSEA. V was pared by 2 bases and J by 7 bases, with 5 bases of the junction left unmatched.

CDR3 DNA: TGTGCCAGCAGTTTCCAACTAGGCTCCTACAATGAGCAGTTCTTC. It translates to CASSFQLGSYNEQFF. J is TRBJ2-1 and V is TRBV27; D may be TRBD2 (5 bases). The length of the CDR3 is 15 residues. Per the germline V gene, CDR1 is MNHEY and CDR2 is SMNVEV (reference sequence). Deletions cut 3 bases from V and 0 bases from J, with 9 bases between.